These 5 T cell receptor beta chains originate from one sample sequenced in a study of Ad26.COV2.S vaccination and SARS-CoV-2 variants. This sample's treatment: roughly 19 received Ad26.COV2.S at low or high dose, single or two shots; five or six received placebo; per-sample allocation not given. Following the first vaccine or placebo injection, samples were taken on day 63. Profiling relied on immunoSEQ multiplex PCR, and the TCRdb table lists in-frame clones only, not all of them. The sample carries about 400,000 clones, under 90% recorded once. Here the sequenced sample was peripheral blood, taken in a trial of Ad26.COV2.S vaccine versus placebo. The receptors here all came from a person aged 18-65 years who received the Ad26.COV2.S COVID-19 vaccine or a placebo.

This clone was seen only a few times. This chain links TRBV5-6 with TRBJ2-3; TRBD2 agrees at 10 bases. CDR1 is SGHDT, CDR2 YYEEEE, per germline. V shed 4 bases and J 1 base; nucleotides not matched to a gene: 15. The CDR3 runs to 19 residues. The CDR3 region has the DNA TGTGCCAGCAGCCGGCCAGTAGCGGGAGGCCTCGGTGGCACAGATACGCAGTATTTT. It specifies CASSRPVAGGLGGTDTQYF. The complete variable domain, with remaining parts taken from reference TRBV5-6 and TRBJ2-3, reads DAGVTQSPTHLIKTRGQQVTLRCSPKSGHDTVSWYQQALGQGPQFIFQYYEEEERQRGNFPDRFSGHQFPNYSSELNVNALLLGDSALYLCASSRPVAGGLGGTDTQYFGPGTRLTVL.

The chain recombines TRBV7-9 with TRBJ1-1; the D is unclear. Germline V lookup: CDR1 SEHNR, CDR2 FQNEAQ (reference sequence). V lost 6 bases and J 7 bases, leaving 9 bases between the germline ends. The CDR3 covers 11 residues. CDR3 coding DNA: TGTGCCAGCAGTCTTGGGGTTGAAGCTTTCTTT. It translates to CASSLGVEAFF.

CDR3 sequence (DNA): TGTGCCTGGAAAACATTACGGGAGTTAGATACGCAGTATTTT. Translation: CAWKTLRELDTQYF. The V and J genes are TRBV30 and TRBJ2-3, with a weak D call TRBD2 (6 bases). This CDR3 comprises 14 residues. V lost 4 bases, J lost 5 bases, and 16 bases lay in between. The germline V gene encodes CDR1 GTSNPN and CDR2 SVGIG (reference sequence).

The chain uses TRBV3-1 (or the pseudogene TRBV3-2) and TRBJ2-3; 9 bases line up with TRBD2. V dropped 3 bases and J dropped 15; count of bases not matched to a gene: 10. Germline CDR1 is LGHDT and CDR2 is YNNKEL (reference sequence). The CDR3 consists of 13 residues. CDR3 in amino acids: CASSHNTGTSNYF. Here the CDR3 DNA reads TGTGCCAGCAGCCATAATACCGGGACTAGCAACTATTTT.

This sequence joins TRBV19 and TRBJ1-5; D not resolved. The germline CDR1 and CDR2 sequences are LNHDA and SQIVND (reference sequence). The ends were cut back, 1 base at V and 1 base at J, with 11 bases in the middle. The CDR3 covers 16 residues. As DNA, the CDR3 is TGTGCCAGTAGTATAGGAGGGCTGGTAAGCAATCAGCCCCAGCATTTT. Protein product: CASSIGGLVSNQPQHF. Together with reference TRBV19 and TRBJ1-5, the CDR3 gives the full variable domain: DGGITQSPKYLFRKEGQNVTLSCEQNLNHDAMYWYRQDPGQGLRLIYYSQIVNDFQKGDIAEGYSVSREKKESFPLTVTSAQKNPTAFYLCASSIGGLVSNQPQHFGDGTRLSIL.